The 9 T cell receptor beta chains below all came from one sample that was sequenced in a study of blood T cell repertoires in COVID-19. Method: immunoSEQ multiplex PCR; TCRdb's copy keeps in-frame clones and lacks some. The sample includes about 200,000 clones, around nine tenths of them seen just once. The source material was peripheral blood. Receptors were obtained from a man aged 55 to 70 with acute or convalescent COVID-19.

The chain has TRBV28 and TRBJ1-5, with D possibly being TRBD1 (5 bases). V was clipped by 6 bases and J by 3 bases, with 12 bases between them. The CDR3 is made up of 14 amino acids. Germline V gives CDR1 MDHEN, CDR2 SYDVKM. CDR3 in amino acids: CASREGLSNQPQHF. The CDR3 DNA is TGTGCCAGCAGAGAGGGACTTTCCAATCAGCCCCAGCATTTT.

The CDR3 DNA follows: TGTGCCAGCAGCTTACGGTCTGATACGCAGTATTTT. Translation: CASSLRSDTQYF. The rearrangement uses TRBV7-9 and TRBJ2-3; D ambiguous. This CDR3 comprises 12 residues. The V gene lost 2 bases and the J gene lost 6 bases, with 6 bases spanning the gap. Germline V gene data show CDR1 as SEHNR and CDR2 as FQNEAQ (reference sequence).

The chain employs TRBV9 and TRBJ2-5; no definite D call. The CDR3 runs to 16 residues. Germline V gene lookup returns CDR1 SGDLS and CDR2 YYNGEE. Trimming left V 4 bases short and J 5 bases short, with 21 bases between. This chain's CDR3 is CASSSRHPAEGETQYF. Written as DNA, the CDR3 is TGTGCCAGCAGCTCTCGACACCCCGCTGAAGGCGAGACCCAGTACTTC. The full variable domain, with the rest looked up from reference TRBV9 and TRBJ2-5, is DSGVTQTPKHLITATGQRVTLRCSPRSGDLSVYWYQQSLDQGLQFLIQYYNGEERAKGNILERFSAQQFPDLHSELNLSSLELGDSALYFCASSSRHPAEGETQYFGPGTRLLVL.

The V gene is TRBV11-1, the J gene TRBJ2-2; 9 bases are a match to TRBD1. CDR3 size: 15 residues. V was pared by 6 bases and J by 7 bases, with 9 bases of the junction left unmatched. CDR1 is SGHAT, CDR2 FQDESV, per germline (reference sequence). The CDR3 here is CASRPVGTGFGELFF. CDR3 nucleotides: TGTGCCAGCAGACCCGTCGGGACAGGGTTCGGGGAGCTGTTTTTT.

The chain combines TRBV7-3 with TRBJ2-2; TRBD2 is a possible D gene (6 bases). The V gene lost 5 bases and the J gene lost 7 bases, with 8 bases spanning the gap. From germline, CDR1 is SGHTA and CDR2 FQGTGA. CDR3 length: 12 amino acids. In DNA, the CDR3 is TGTGCCAGCAGCCGGGGGAGCGGGGAGCTGTTTTTT. Amino acids: CASSRGSGELFF.

DNA of the CDR3: TGTGCCAGCAGCACTGGACAGGGGTCCTACAATGAGCAGTTCTTC. This sequence encodes CASSTGQGSYNEQFF. This sequence joins TRBV7-3 and TRBJ2-1; TRBD1 matches at 9 bases. With 5 bases clipped from V and 1 base from J, the junction kept 3 bases outside the gene matches. This CDR3 has 15 amino acids. Germline loops: CDR1 SGHTA, CDR2 FQGTGA.

The genes are TRBV10-2 and TRBJ1-3; D is uncertain. This CDR3 is 14 amino acids long. Germline values: CDR1 WSHSY, CDR2 SAAADI. Trimming stripped 2 bases from V and 4 bases from J, with 9 bases between. As DNA, the CDR3 is TGCGCCAGCAGTGAGGGGCCGAGCGGAAACACCATATATTTT. This encodes CASSEGPSGNTIYF.

The gene calls are TRBV6-5 and TRBJ1-3, with D unclear. Trimming stripped 5 bases from V and 2 bases from J, with 10 bases between. The CDR3 extends over 14 amino acids. Looked up from germline, CDR1 is MNHEY and CDR2 is SVGAGI. The CDR3 bases are TGTGCCAGCAGTACACAGAATCCTGGAAACACCATATATTTT. Protein: CASSTQNPGNTIYF.

J is TRBJ2-5 and V is TRBV5-8; 10 positions match TRBD1. Germline CDR1 is SGHTS and CDR2 is YDEGEE. The CDR3 consists of 19 residues. The ends lost 5 bases at V and 3 bases at J; junction bases unmatched: 19. The CDR3 sequence is CASRKLSGQGLRVEETQYF. As DNA, the CDR3 is TGTGCCAGCAGGAAACTTTCGGGACAGGGGTTGAGAGTCGAAGAGACCCAGTACTTC.